These 21 T cell receptor beta chains originate from one sample sequenced in a study of technical replicates of blood from a handful of donors. Produced via immunoSEQ multiplex PCR; TCRdb's table is partial and in-frame only. The sample records approximately 78,000 clones, around 95% being singletons. What was sequenced was T cells isolated from PBMCs. The source of these receptors is a human donor in good health.

V is TRBV19 and J is TRBJ1-1, with TRBD1 matching 9 bases. The CDR3 length is 14 residues. Per the germline V gene, CDR1 is LNHDA and CDR2 is SQIVND (reference sequence). V dropped 7 bases and J dropped 7; count of bases not matched to a gene: 10. The CDR3 coding sequence is TGTGCCAGTACCCCCTCCGGGACAGGGAGTGAAGCTTTCTTT. Translation gives CASTPSGTGSEAFF.

The CDR3 reads CASSLSWQGDIQYF. The CDR3 DNA sequence: TGTGCCAGCAGCTTAAGCTGGCAGGGGGACATTCAGTACTTC. V and J are TRBV9 and TRBJ2-4; 7 nucleotides match TRBD1. The V and J ends lost 4 bases and 8 bases, in that order; junction bases with no gene match: 9. CDR1 and CDR2 from the germline V gene are SGDLS and YYNGEE. This CDR3 is built from 14 residues.

The V and J genes are TRBV4-2 and TRBJ1-5, with 9 bases that match TRBD1. The CDR3 length is 16 residues. Germline CDR1 LGHNA, CDR2 YNFKEQ. V was pared by 3 bases and J by 6 bases, with 9 bases of the junction left unmatched. The CDR3 nucleotides are TGTGCCAGCAGCCAGGCAATCGGACAGGGGAGTCAGCCCCAGCATTTT. Its protein is CASSQAIGQGSQPQHF.

This clone appeared a single time. The chain links TRBV9 to TRBJ1-1, with TRBD1 matching over 7 bases. This CDR3 comprises 15 residues. V dropped 0 bases and J dropped 5; count of bases not matched to a gene: 7. Germline lookup yields CDR1 SGDLS and CDR2 YYNGEE. The CDR3 is CASSVAEQGGTEAFF. DNA of the CDR3: TGTGCCAGCAGCGTAGCTGAGCAGGGGGGAACTGAAGCTTTCTTT.

The rearrangement joins TRBV19 to TRBJ2-7; 9 nucleotides match TRBD1. In germline, CDR1 is LNHDA, CDR2 SQIVND (reference sequence). This CDR3 spans 13 amino acids. The CDR3 region has the DNA TGTGCAATCCAGGACAGGGGCTCCTACGAGCAGTACTTC. Translating it yields CAIQDRGSYEQYF.

The gene calls are TRBV2 and TRBJ2-3; the D gene is possibly TRBD1 (5 bases). V dropped 4 bases and J dropped 0 bases, with 8 bases sitting between them. The CDR3 is 14 amino acids. Per germline, CDR1 SNHLY and CDR2 FYNNEI. This CDR3 reads CASSGQSSTDTQYF. CDR3 in DNA: TGTGCCAGCAGTGGACAGTCTAGCACAGATACGCAGTATTTT. The full variable domain, rest sourced from reference TRBV2 and TRBJ2-3, is EPEVTQTPSHQVTQMGQEVILRCVPISNHLYFYWYRQILGQKVEFLVSFYNNEISEKSEIFDDQFSVERPDGSNFTLKIRSTKLEDSAMYFCASSGQSSTDTQYFGPGTRLTVL.

In DNA form, the CDR3 reads TGTGCCAGCAGTGAATTAATTAGCGGGAGGGGTAACACCGGGGAGCTGTTTTTT. Residues: CASSELISGRGNTGELFF. The chain has TRBV6-1 and TRBJ2-2, with 11 bases matching TRBD2. Germline values: CDR1 MNHNS, CDR2 SASEGT. The CDR3 contains 18 residues. J lost 2 bases, V lost 2 bases, and 7 bases had no gene match.

The V and J genes are TRBV4-1 and TRBJ2-7, with a tentative D call TRBD1 (6 bases). V lost 4 bases to trimming and J lost 3 bases, with 13 bases between them. Per germline, CDR1 MGHRA and CDR2 YSYEKL. CDR3 size: 14 residues. CDR3 loop: CASSPHRDNYEQYF. As DNA, the CDR3 is TGCGCCAGCAGCCCTCATAGGGACAACTACGAGCAGTACTTC.

The chain carries TRBV28 and TRBJ1-3; D not resolved. This CDR3 contains 17 residues. CDR1 and CDR2 from the germline V gene are MDHEN and SYDVKM. Trimming took 1 base from V and 2 from J, leaving 15 bases between them. CDR3 residues: CASSLYDLGIAGNTIYF. The CDR3 coding sequence is TGTGCCAGCAGTTTATACGACTTGGGTATCGCTGGAAACACCATATATTTT.

The V gene is TRBV7-3, the J gene TRBJ2-7, with 9 positions matching TRBD2. Germline loops: CDR1 SGHTA, CDR2 FQGTGA. The CDR3 is made up of 20 amino acids. J gave up 5 bases and V 3 bases, and 23 bases lay outside the gene matches. The CDR3: CASSFILGVSGGPGGHEQYF. The DNA of the CDR3 is TGTGCCAGCAGCTTTATACTAGGGGTCAGCGGGGGGCCGGGAGGACACGAGCAGTACTTC.

The chain carries TRBV11-2 and TRBJ2-5, with TRBD1 as a possible D gene (6 bases). The germline V and J ends were trimmed by 5 bases and 2 bases, with 12 bases remaining between them. Germline V gene sequence: CDR1 SGHAT, CDR2 FQNNGV. This CDR3 contains 14 residues. CDR3 region: CASSHRTDQETQYF. The CDR3 DNA follows: TGTGCCAGCAGCCACAGGACAGATCAAGAGACCCAGTACTTC.

The chain couples TRBV28 to TRBJ1-1, with 7 bases that match TRBD1. After removal of 6 bases from V and 4 bases from J, the junction contained 17 bases not matched to a gene. The CDR3 is made up of 17 amino acids. CDR1 and CDR2 (germline): MDHEN, SYDVKM. In DNA form, the CDR3 reads TGTGCCAGCAGAGAATGGACAGGTCCCGTGGGTGGCACTGAAGCTTTCTTT. The encoded protein is CASREWTGPVGGTEAFF.

The gene calls are TRBV18 and TRBJ2-3; TRBD1 matches 9 bases. V trimming: 2 bases; J trimming: 4 bases; junction bases outside the gene matches: 4. CDR3 length equals 15 residues. Germline V gene lookup returns CDR1 KGHSH and CDR2 LQKENI. CDR3 DNA sequence: TGTGCCAGCTCACCAGGGACAGGGTTAGCAGATACGCAGTATTTT. This gives the protein CASSPGTGLADTQYF.

The chain links TRBV9 to TRBJ1-2, with D perhaps matching TRBD1 (5 bases). The germline V and J ends were trimmed by 0 bases and 8 bases, with 23 bases remaining between them. Germline loops: CDR1 SGDLS, CDR2 YYNGEE. This CDR3 has 17 residues. CDR3 bases: TGTGCCAGCAGCGTAGACCCCGAACAGGATCAACCTATGGGCTACACCTTC. It encodes CASSVDPEQDQPMGYTF. Filled out from reference TRBV9 and TRBJ1-2, the complete variable domain reads DSGVTQTPKHLITATGQRVTLRCSPRSGDLSVYWYQQSLDQGLQFLIQYYNGEERAKGNILERFSAQQFPDLHSELNLSSLELGDSALYFCASSVDPEQDQPMGYTFGSGTRLTVV.

J is TRBJ1-2 and V is TRBV11-2, with 8 positions matching TRBD1. J was trimmed by 7 bases and V by 1 base; bases with no gene match: 8. Per the germline V gene, CDR1 is SGHAT and CDR2 is FQNNGV. The CDR3 contains 15 residues. This CDR3 reads CASSLAQYRGAGYTF. The CDR3 bases are TGTGCCAGCAGCTTAGCTCAATACAGGGGGGCTGGCTACACCTTC. Using reference TRBV11-2 and TRBJ1-2 for the parts outside the CDR3, the full variable domain is EAGVAQSPRYKIIEKRQSVAFWCNPISGHATLYWYQQILGQGPKLLIQFQNNGVVDDSQLPKDRFSAERLKGVDSTLKIQPAKLEDSAVYLCASSLAQYRGAGYTFGSGTRLTVV.

V and J are TRBV30 and TRBJ2-7; TRBD1 might be the D (6 bases). The V gene's germline CDR1 is GTSNPN and CDR2 SVGIG (reference sequence). Deletions cut 1 base from V and 6 bases from J, with 13 bases between. This CDR3 region has 13 residues. In nucleotides, the CDR3 is TGTGCCTGGAGTGCGCAACAGGGTGGCGAGCAGTACTTC. Its translation is CAWSAQQGGEQYF.

The chain recombines TRBV30 with TRBJ1-2; 7 bases map to TRBD1. This CDR3 region has 15 residues. V trimming: 0 bases; J trimming: 4 bases; junction bases outside the gene matches: 8. Germline CDR1 reads GTSNPN; CDR2 reads SVGIG (reference sequence). The CDR3 loop reads CAWSVLGDSGYGYTF. CDR3 nucleotides: TGTGCCTGGAGTGTACTCGGGGACAGCGGCTATGGCTACACCTTC.

V and J are TRBV5-1 and TRBJ1-1; D not certain. The germline CDR1 and CDR2 sequences are SGHRS and YFSETQ. The CDR3 runs 14 residues. V was shortened by 1 base and J by 4 bases, with 11 bases between the two germline ends. CDR3 nucleotides: TGCGCCAGCAGCTTGAGTGGCTGGAGCACTGAAGCTTTCTTT. Residues: CASSLSGWSTEAFF.

V is TRBV21-1 and J is TRBJ2-1; the table's D gene call, TRBD2, was not cross checked with the DNA. TRBV21-1 is a pseudogene locus. This CDR3 is 19 amino acids long. The chain's CDR3 is CASSKAATSGVFSYNEQFF. The CDR3 DNA follows: TGTGCCAGCAGCAAAGCTGCGACTAGCGGGGTCTTCTCCTACAATGAGCAGTTCTTC.

CDR3 coding DNA: TGTGCCAGCAGCCAACCTGAGACAGGGCGAGGATATGGCTACACCTTC. Amino acids: CASSQPETGRGYGYTF. This chain joins TRBV4-2 and TRBJ1-2; the match to TRBD1 covers 7 bases. Germline CDR1 reads LGHNA; CDR2 reads YNFKEQ. The CDR3 is made up of 16 amino acids. The V segment lost 2 bases and the J segment 5 bases; nucleotides outside the gene matches: 11.

The chain has TRBV4-1 and TRBJ1-2, with 9 bases that match TRBD1. The CDR3 consists of 14 residues. J gave up 5 bases and V 3 bases, and 4 bases lay outside the gene matches. Germline loops: CDR1 MGHRA, CDR2 YSYEKL. Here the CDR3 DNA reads TGCGCCAGCAGCCAGGGCGACAGGGGGTATGGCTACACCTTC. This encodes CASSQGDRGYGYTF.